This T cell receptor (beta chain) came from a study of vaccination and CD4 T cells after COVID-19. TCRdb ran MiXCR on the PCR reads and lists one entry per CDR3 protein. Found here are approximately 20,000 distinct CDR3 sequences, 60% to 80% of them singletons; the top ten hold approximately 1%. Study conclusions and caveats: Convalescent patients had a median approximately 83% of reactive clones appearing only post-vaccination.

As for this clonotype: Its cognate antigen is unknown.

Source: CD4+ T cells from blood, taken before SARS-CoV-2 vaccination. The sequence derives from a human donor who had recovered from COVID-19.

DNA for the CDR3: TGCAGTGCTAGAGATCGACGACAGGGTCGGAATGGCTACACCTTC. It is translated as CSARDRRQGRNGYTF. The rearrangement uses TRBV20-1 and TRBJ1-2, with 7 bases identical to TRBD1. Germline lookup yields CDR1 DFQATT and CDR2 SNEGSKA (reference sequence). The junction had 10 bases not matched to a gene; V was cut back by 0 bases and J by 6 bases. The length of the CDR3 is 15 residues.